These T cell receptor beta chains were read from a single sample in a study of OX40 agonist ivuxolimab in advanced cancers. The data were produced by immunoSEQ multiplex PCR, yet TCRdb's version contains in-frame clones alone and is incomplete. The sample includes 30,000 to 40,000 clones, 65% to 85% of them seen just once. The source was CD4+ or CD8+ T cells sorted from blood, collected in a trial of the OX40 agonist ivuxolimab. The receptors here all came from an adult with an advanced solid tumor such as melanoma, head and neck, liver or kidney cancer. CDR3s include the opening cysteine and the closing phenylalanine or tryptophan.

J	V	CDR3
TRBJ2-2	TRBV6-1	CASTPPTRELFF
TRBJ2-4	TRBV6-1	CASSAGRNIQYF
TRBJ1-1	TRBV5-6	CASSFGAGFGNTEAFF
TRBJ2-7	TRBV2	CASQVGAGGNYEQYF
TRBJ2-3	TRBV5-1	CASSLSGTKTDTQYF
TRBJ1-6	TRBV6-6	CASSWEWDSPLHF
TRBJ2-7	TRBV28	CASSHSAGGTSSYEQYF
TRBJ1-1	TRBV5-1	CASSLGAGGNTEAFF
TRBJ2-7	TRBV28	CASSSSRGLYEQYF
TRBJ1-2	TRBV6-6	CASSSRQAPSDGYTF
TRBJ1-5	TRBV6-4	CASSDKYSNQPQHF
TRBJ2-3	TRBV4-1	CASSLGRVSRTDTQYF
TRBJ2-2	TRBV18	CASSPGTSGSGELFF
TRBJ1-2	TRBV30	CAWSVRAYDGYTF
TRBJ2-5	TRBV11-2	CASSLVAIETQYF
TRBJ2-1	TRBV6-6	CASSYSGTMEFF
TRBJ2-5	TRBV5-1	CASSPSGQPAKETQYF
TRBJ2-3	TRBV5-6	CASSLGGVDTQYF
TRBJ1-3	TRBV19	CASSILPGSAGNTIYF
TRBJ2-7	TRBV19	CASSIIGRGSEQYF
TRBJ2-3	TRBV5-5	CASSLQGGPDTQYF
TRBJ2-5	TRBV5-1	CASSSGTGGWETQYF
TRBJ1-5	TRBV1	CTSSQTSTGGDQPQHF
TRBJ1-3	TRBV11-2	CASCSQGMSSGNTIYF
TRBJ2-7	TRBV7-6	CASSGGPKTGITYEQYF